Shown below are 22 T cell receptor beta chains from a single sample sequenced in a study of sequential checkpoint blockade in melanoma. Described treatment: randomized to nivolumab then ipilimumab (arm A) or the reverse (arm B). Only in-frame clones appear in the TCRdb table, and some are missing; sequencing was by immunoSEQ multiplex PCR. The sample shows 30,000 to 40,000 clones, nearly 90% of them seen only once. The sequencing used CD8+ T cells sorted from blood (inferred from file names), collected from a patient given nivolumab and ipilimumab in sequence. The receptors stem from a human donor with melanoma.

The chain carries TRBV30 and TRBJ2-7; TRBD2 might be the D (6 bases). Germline V gene lookup returns CDR1 GTSNPN and CDR2 SVGIG (reference sequence). The ends were cut back, 7 bases at V and 2 bases at J, with 9 bases in the middle. This CDR3 has 11 residues. CDR3 in DNA: TGTGCCTTAGCGGAGGCCTACGAGCAGTACTTC. It yields the protein CALAEAYEQYF.

The gene calls are TRBV28 and TRBJ2-7; TRBD2 might be the D (5 bases). CDR1 and CDR2 from the germline V gene are MDHEN and SYDVKM. The V and J ends lost 4 bases and 2 bases respectively, with 21 bases between them. CDR3 length equals 17 residues. Here the CDR3 reads CASSYPREVAEAYEQYF. CDR3 nucleotides: TGTGCCAGCAGTTACCCTCGGGAAGTCGCAGAGGCCTACGAGCAGTACTTC. Full variable domain (rest looked up from reference TRBV28 and TRBJ2-7): DVKVTQSSRYLVKRTGEKVFLECVQDMDHENMFWYRQDPGLGLRLIYFSYDVKMKEKGDIPEGYSVSREKKERFSLILESASTNQTSMYLCASSYPREVAEAYEQYFGPGTRLTVT.

The V gene is TRBV6-4, the J gene TRBJ2-1; 8 bases fit TRBD2. Germline CDR1 and CDR2: MRHNA and SNTAGT. The trim removed 2 bases at V and 4 bases at J, leaving 4 bases unmatched. The CDR3 runs 15 residues. In DNA, the CDR3 is TGTGCCAGCAGTGACCAGAGCGGGAGTTACAATGAGCAGTTCTTC. Translation: CASSDQSGSYNEQFF.

The V and J genes are TRBV27 and TRBJ2-1; 12 nucleotides line up with TRBD2. The trim removed 1 base at V and 6 bases at J, leaving 4 bases unmatched. The length of the CDR3 is 16 residues. Germline CDR1 is MNHEY and CDR2 is SMNVEV (reference sequence). Written as DNA, the CDR3 is TGTGCCAGCAGTTTATACTCTAGCGGGAGGGCCAATGAGCAGTTCTTC. Amino acid sequence: CASSLYSSGRANEQFF.

The chain has TRBV9 and TRBJ2-2, with a possible D match to TRBD2 (6 bases). The germline gives CDR1 SGDLS, CDR2 YYNGEE. V was pared by 4 bases and J by 4 bases, with 17 bases between. The CDR3 has 16 amino acids. CDR3 in DNA: TGTGCCAGCAGCCCAGAAGGAGGGGCAGGCACCGGGGAGCTGTTTTTT. It codes for CASSPEGGAGTGELFF.

J is TRBJ2-7 and V is TRBV11-3, with D possibly TRBD2 on 6 matching bases. Germline V lookup: CDR1 SGHNT, CDR2 YENEEA. Trimming took 3 bases from V and 5 from J, leaving 14 bases between them. The CDR3 is 14 amino acids. The CDR3 region is CASSFPGRGHEQYV. In DNA form, the CDR3 reads TGTGCCAGCAGCTTTCCCGGGAGAGGGCACGAGCAGTACGTC.

The genes are TRBV4-2 and TRBJ2-1, with a weak D call TRBD2 (6 bases). This CDR3 is 16 amino acids long. In germline, CDR1 is LGHNA, CDR2 YNFKEQ. The V end lost 1 base, the J end lost 4 bases, and 14 bases lay between the germline ends. CDR3: CASSQGRVAAYNEQFF. In DNA, the CDR3 is TGTGCCAGCAGCCAAGGGAGGGTAGCGGCATACAATGAGCAGTTCTTC.

J is TRBJ2-6 and V is TRBV2, with 10 bases that match TRBD1. The J segment lost 4 bases and the V segment lost 6 bases, leaving 15 bases of the junction unmatched. There are 19 residues in the CDR3. The germline gives CDR1 SNHLY, CDR2 FYNNEI. CDR3 loop: CASRISGQGVYAGANVLTF. CDR3 nucleotide sequence: TGTGCCAGCAGGATTAGCGGACAGGGGGTTTACGCCGGGGCCAACGTCCTGACTTTC. The variable domain in full, completed from reference TRBV2 and TRBJ2-6, reads EPEVTQTPSHQVTQMGQEVILRCVPISNHLYFYWYRQILGQKVEFLVSFYNNEISEKSEIFDDQFSVERPDGSNFTLKIRSTKLEDSAMYFCASRISGQGVYAGANVLTFGAGSRLTVL.

The chain carries TRBV28 and TRBJ1-1; no firm D call. Trimming cost V 5 bases and J 0 bases, with 13 bases left between them. This CDR3 is 15 amino acids long. Germline CDR1 MDHEN, CDR2 SYDVKM. The CDR3 DNA reads TGTGCCAGCAGTGTGTGGGCGATTTTGAACACTGAAGCTTTCTTT. Translation: CASSVWAILNTEAFF.

The chain joins TRBV7-3 to TRBJ2-3; D not resolved. Germline V lookup: CDR1 SGHTA, CDR2 FQGTGA. This CDR3 contains 13 residues. V was cut by 3 bases and J by 5 bases, with 9 bases left in between. The CDR3 sequence: CASSFLSGDTQYF. The CDR3 DNA follows: TGTGCCAGCAGCTTTCTCAGTGGAGATACGCAGTATTTT.

This clone came up once. The V call is TRBV6-1, the J call TRBJ2-3; 7 bases map to TRBD2. The CDR3 totals 15 residues. Germline values: CDR1 MNHNS, CDR2 SASEGT. The V gene end was trimmed by 2 bases and the J gene end by 1 base; junction bases not matched to a gene: 3. The CDR3 loop reads CASSEIAGGTDTQYF. CDR3 sequence (DNA): TGTGCCAGCAGTGAAATTGCGGGAGGCACAGATACGCAGTATTTT.

The J gene is TRBJ1-5, the V gene TRBV11-2, with D tentatively TRBD1 (6 bases). V shed 4 bases and J shed 4 bases, with 8 bases lying between them. Germline CDR1 SGHAT, CDR2 FQNNGV. CDR3 length: 13 residues. Here the CDR3 DNA reads TGTGCCAGCAGCTGGGGGACAAATCAGCCCCAGCATTTT. Its translation is CASSWGTNQPQHF.

This clone occurred a few times. The chain carries TRBV6-6 and TRBJ2-1, with D possibly matching TRBD1 (6 bases). Germline V gene sequence: CDR1 MNHNY, CDR2 SVGAGI (reference sequence). The ends were cut back, 0 bases at V and 4 bases at J, with 13 bases in the middle. The CDR3 runs to 16 residues. As DNA, the CDR3 is TGTGCCAGCAGTTACTCGGTTGGGACAAATTACAATGAGCAGTTCTTC. It yields the protein CASSYSVGTNYNEQFF.

This chain joins TRBV27 and TRBJ2-1, with D hard to call. The CDR3 consists of 13 residues. Germline CDR1 and CDR2: MNHEY and SMNVEV (reference sequence). V was shortened by 2 bases and J by 3 bases, with 5 bases between the two germline ends. The CDR3 nucleotides are TGTGCCAGCAGTTTAAACAACTACAATGAGCAGTTCTTC. Amino acids: CASSLNNYNEQFF.

This clone was found once. The gene calls are TRBV19 and TRBJ2-2; D may be TRBD2 (5 bases). V shed 6 bases and J shed 6 bases, with 14 bases lying between them. Germline CDR1 reads LNHDA; CDR2 reads SQIVND (reference sequence). This CDR3 contains 14 residues. CDR3 in DNA: TGTGCCAGTAGGCCCTGGACTTCCGCCGGGGAGCTGTTTTTT. This sequence encodes CASRPWTSAGELFF.

CDR3 region: CASSITTSGAYEQYF. The CDR3 nucleotides read TGTGCCAGTAGTATAACGACTAGCGGTGCCTACGAGCAGTACTTC. V gene TRBV19 combines with J gene TRBJ2-5; 9 bases are a match to TRBD2. The J call is uncertain, as TRBJ2-7 better fits the DNA end. The CDR3 runs to 15 residues. CDR1 and CDR2 from the germline V gene are LNHDA and SQIVND (reference sequence).

The chain joins TRBV4-1 to TRBJ2-5; 8 nucleotides match TRBD1. The germline V gene has CDR1 MGHRA and CDR2 YSYEKL. CDR3 size: 16 residues. V was clipped by 0 bases and J by 6 bases; unmatched bases: 9. CDR3 region: CASSQDPGGVMKTQYF. The CDR3 DNA reads as TGCGCCAGCAGCCAAGATCCAGGGGGCGTTATGAAGACCCAGTACTTC.

The chain combines TRBV29-1 with TRBJ1-1; D call uncertain. V was shortened by 6 bases and J by 1 base, with 15 bases between the two germline ends. This CDR3 has 14 amino acids. The germline V gene has CDR1 SQVTM and CDR2 ANQGSEA. CDR3 sequence reads: CSVWERGPNTEAFF. The CDR3 DNA reads as TGCAGCGTCTGGGAGAGAGGTCCGAACACTGAAGCTTTCTTT.

CDR3 nucleotide sequence: TGTGCCAGCAGCTTCGGAGCGGGAGAATCAGATACGCAGTATTTT. Protein product: CASSFGAGESDTQYF. The V gene is TRBV7-9, the J gene TRBJ2-3; 8 nucleotides match TRBD2. V lost 3 bases to trimming and J lost 4 bases; unmatched junction nucleotides: 6. CDR1 SEHNR and CDR2 FQNEAQ come from the germline V gene (reference sequence). The CDR3 sequence is 15 residues long.

The J gene is TRBJ2-3, the V gene TRBV4-3, with 8 bases aligning to TRBD2. Germline V gene sequence: CDR1 LGHNA, CDR2 YSLEER. The CDR3 sequence is 16 residues long. V lost 1 base and J lost 3; bases outside the gene matches: 6. The CDR3 DNA reads as TGCGCCAGCAGCCAAGCTACGGGGGGGTTGACAGATACGCAGTATTTT. Translation: CASSQATGGLTDTQYF.

The genes are TRBV4-3 and TRBJ2-7, with 8 nucleotides matching TRBD1. V lost 0 bases and J lost 5; bases outside the gene matches: 3. Germline V gene sequence: CDR1 LGHNA, CDR2 YSLEER. The CDR3 loop spans 14 amino acids. CDR3: CASSQDQGADEQYF. In DNA, the CDR3 is TGCGCCAGCAGCCAAGATCAGGGGGCGGACGAGCAGTACTTC.

V is TRBV11-3 and J is TRBJ2-3; D not certain. The V and J ends lost 1 base and 2 bases respectively, with 13 bases between them. This CDR3 is built from 16 residues. The V gene's germline CDR1 is SGHNT and CDR2 YENEEA. The CDR3 loop reads CASSLVDRSPTDTQYF. CDR3 coding DNA: TGTGCCAGCAGCTTAGTTGATCGGTCCCCCACAGATACGCAGTATTTT.